This entry features one T cell receptor beta chain sequence. Per germline, CDR1 SGHNT and CDR2 YYREEE (reference sequence). This CDR3 contains 16 residues. The V and J ends lost 2 bases and 4 bases, in that order; junction bases with no gene match: 4. The record originates from a study of blood T cell repertoires in COVID-19. Overall study context: Samples representing acute and convalescent COVID-19 were sourced from the United States, Italy and Spain.

As originally analysed: Using reference gene primer amplification, nucleated cell counts were estimated. Sequencing used immunoSEQ multiplex PCR; TCRdb keeps in-frame clones, though not all of them. For V, J and clone size, that table is used; D and trimming come from the DNA. This sample yields under 300,000 clones, of which approximately 92% are seen a single time; 4.6% belongs to the top ten. This chain links TRBV5-4 with TRBJ2-2; 11 positions agree with TRBD2. Sequenced input: peripheral blood. The source is a woman aged 35 to 49 who had recovered from COVID-19. CDR3 bases: TGTGCCAGCAGCTTCCTACTAGCGGGAGCCACCGGGGAGCTGTTTTTT. Its translation is CASSFLLAGATGELFF.